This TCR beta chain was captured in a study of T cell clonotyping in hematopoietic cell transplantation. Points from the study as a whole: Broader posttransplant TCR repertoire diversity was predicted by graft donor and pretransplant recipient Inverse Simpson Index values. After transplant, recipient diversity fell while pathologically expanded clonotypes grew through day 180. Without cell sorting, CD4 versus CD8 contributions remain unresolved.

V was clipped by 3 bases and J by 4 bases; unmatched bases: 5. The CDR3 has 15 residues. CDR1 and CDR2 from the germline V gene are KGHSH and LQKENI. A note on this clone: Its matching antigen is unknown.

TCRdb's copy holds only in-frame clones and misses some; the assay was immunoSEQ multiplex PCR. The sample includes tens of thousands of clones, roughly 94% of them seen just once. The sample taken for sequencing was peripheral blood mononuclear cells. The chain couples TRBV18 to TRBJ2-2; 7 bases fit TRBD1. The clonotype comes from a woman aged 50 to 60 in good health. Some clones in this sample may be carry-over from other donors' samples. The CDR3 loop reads CASSPNTGVTGELFF. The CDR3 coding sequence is TGTGCCAGCTCACCCAACACAGGGGTCACCGGGGAGCTGTTTTTT.